One and the same sample provided the 8 T cell receptor beta chains below, sequenced in a study of cytomegalovirus exposure and HLA in healthy donors. Method: immunoSEQ multiplex PCR; TCRdb's copy keeps in-frame clones and lacks some. The sample lists about 160,000 clones; 95% to 97% were seen once. Sequenced sample: PBMCs. The receptors derive from a woman aged 18-30 years in good health and CMV-seronegative.

The chain combines TRBV9 with TRBJ1-4; tentatively, D is TRBD1 (6 bases). The CDR3 is 15 amino acids. Trimming removed 2 bases from V and 5 bases from J, with 13 bases in between. Germline CDR1 is SGDLS and CDR2 is YYNGEE. This chain's CDR3 is CASSVRGQRNEKLFF. For the CDR3, the DNA is TGTGCCAGCAGCGTTAGAGGACAGAGGAATGAAAAACTGTTTTTT.

The chain couples TRBV19 to TRBJ1-6; TRBD1 aligns across 7 bases. The J segment lost 10 bases and the V segment lost 4 bases, leaving 7 bases of the junction unmatched. The CDR3 length is 14 residues. Germline-derived CDR1 and CDR2 are LNHDA and SQIVND (reference sequence). As DNA, the CDR3 is TGTGCCAGTAGTAGACAGGGAGGAAGGTCACCCCTCCACTTT. Translation: CASSRQGGRSPLHF.

The chain has TRBV5-1 and TRBJ2-2; 10 positions agree with TRBD1. CDR1 and CDR2 (germline): SGHRS, YFSETQ. The CDR3 runs 14 residues. V gave up 5 bases and J gave up 7 bases; unmatched junction bases: 5. The CDR3 region is CASRGQGIDGELFF. CDR3 sequence (DNA): TGCGCCAGCAGGGGACAGGGGATAGACGGGGAGCTGTTTTTT.

This chain links TRBV4-1 with TRBJ2-4, with 9 positions matching TRBD1. Germline-derived CDR1 and CDR2 are MGHRA and YSYEKL. Germline trimming cut 3 bases from V and 7 bases from J; bases unmatched to any gene: 7. This CDR3 contains 15 residues. CDR3 sequence reads: CASSQGDRDGNIQYF. The CDR3 DNA reads as TGCGCCAGCAGCCAGGGGGACAGGGATGGGAACATTCAGTACTTC.

The rearrangement joins TRBV4-1 to TRBJ1-3; D unresolved. The CDR3 loop spans 19 amino acids. Germline loops: CDR1 MGHRA, CDR2 YSYEKL. Trimming removed 3 bases at V and 0 bases at J, with 21 bases between. The CDR3 DNA sequence: TGCGCCAGCAGCCACGCCTCACTTGGGAAGAGGGTCTCTGGAAACACCATATATTTT. Translating gives CASSHASLGKRVSGNTIYF.

CDR3 nucleotide sequence: TGTGCCACCAGCAGAGATACCCAGGGGGCCTCTGGCTACACCTTC. Translated, it gives CATSRDTQGASGYTF. The chain is built from TRBV15 and TRBJ1-2, with 8 bases that match TRBD1. The CDR3 contains 15 residues. Looked up from germline, CDR1 is LNHNV and CDR2 is YYDKDF (reference sequence). V lost 0 bases and J lost 7; bases outside the gene matches: 7.

This rearrangement joins TRBV4-1 to TRBJ1-5; 8 bases align to TRBD1. J lost 5 bases, V lost 2 bases, and 8 bases had no gene match. The CDR3 is made up of 16 amino acids. The V gene's germline CDR1 is MGHRA and CDR2 YSYEKL. Here the CDR3 reads CASSQILGQGDQPQHF. The DNA of the CDR3 is TGCGCCAGCAGCCAAATCCTAGGACAGGGAGATCAGCCCCAGCATTTT.

The chain couples TRBV30 to TRBJ2-1, with TRBD1 matching over 9 bases. V trimming: 7 bases; J trimming: 5 bases; junction bases outside the gene matches: 9. CDR3 size: 14 residues. Germline CDR1 reads GTSNPN; CDR2 reads SVGIG (reference sequence). The CDR3 sequence is CALTHRGLDNEQFF. The DNA for the CDR3 is TGTGCCTTAACCCACAGGGGGCTGGACAATGAGCAGTTCTTC.